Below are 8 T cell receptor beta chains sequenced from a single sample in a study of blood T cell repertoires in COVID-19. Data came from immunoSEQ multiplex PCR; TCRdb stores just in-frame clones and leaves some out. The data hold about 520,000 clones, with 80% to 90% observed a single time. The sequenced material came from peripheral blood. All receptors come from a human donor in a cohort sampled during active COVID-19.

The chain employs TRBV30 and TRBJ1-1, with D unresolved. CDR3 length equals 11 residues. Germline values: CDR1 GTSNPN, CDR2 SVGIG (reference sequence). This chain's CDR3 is CAQAMNTEAFF. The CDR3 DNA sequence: TGTGCTCAAGCTATGAACACTGAAGCTTTCTTT.

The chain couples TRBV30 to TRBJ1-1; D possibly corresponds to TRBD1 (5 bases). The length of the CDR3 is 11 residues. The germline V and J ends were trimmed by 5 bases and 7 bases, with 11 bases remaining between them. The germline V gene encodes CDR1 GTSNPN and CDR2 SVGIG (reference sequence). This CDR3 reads CAWVQGFEAFF. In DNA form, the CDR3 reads TGTGCCTGGGTTCAGGGTTTTGAAGCTTTCTTT.

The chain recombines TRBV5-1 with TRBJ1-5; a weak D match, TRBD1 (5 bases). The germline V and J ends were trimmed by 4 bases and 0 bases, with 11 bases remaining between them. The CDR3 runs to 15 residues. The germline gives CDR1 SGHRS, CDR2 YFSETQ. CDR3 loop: CASSKDNPSNQPQHF. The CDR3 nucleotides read TGCGCCAGCAGCAAGGACAACCCTAGCAATCAGCCCCAGCATTTT.

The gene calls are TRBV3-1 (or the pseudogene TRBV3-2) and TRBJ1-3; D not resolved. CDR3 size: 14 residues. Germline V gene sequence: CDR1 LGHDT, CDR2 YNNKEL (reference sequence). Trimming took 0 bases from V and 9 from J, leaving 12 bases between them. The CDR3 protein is CASSQEGGGATIYF. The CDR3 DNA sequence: TGTGCCAGCAGCCAAGAAGGCGGAGGAGCCACCATATATTTT.

CDR3 coding DNA: TGTGCCAGCAGTGAATACGCAGGTGAAGCTTTCTTT. Protein: CASSEYAGEAFF. The V gene is TRBV25-1, the J gene TRBJ1-1; D is uncertain. Looked up from germline, CDR1 is MGHDK and CDR2 is SYGVNS. CDR3 length equals 12 residues. The V end lost 0 bases, the J end lost 7 bases, and 6 bases lay between the germline ends.

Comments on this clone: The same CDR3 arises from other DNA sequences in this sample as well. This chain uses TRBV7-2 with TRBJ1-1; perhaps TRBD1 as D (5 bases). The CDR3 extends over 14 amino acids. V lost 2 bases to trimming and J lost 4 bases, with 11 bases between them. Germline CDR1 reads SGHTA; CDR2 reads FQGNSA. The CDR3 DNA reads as TGTGCCAGCAGCTTAAGCGGCGGGGGCACTGAAGCTTTCTTT. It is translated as CASSLSGGGTEAFF.

As DNA, the CDR3 is TGCAGCGTTGAAGATAGGGGCAGGGAGGCCGGAGAGACCCAGTACTTC. Protein product: CSVEDRGREAGETQYF. The V gene is TRBV29-1, the J gene TRBJ2-5, with D perhaps TRBD2 (6 bases). The germline CDR1 and CDR2 sequences are SQVTM and ANQGSEA. The CDR3 totals 16 residues. V was pared by 0 bases and J by 4 bases, with 18 bases between.

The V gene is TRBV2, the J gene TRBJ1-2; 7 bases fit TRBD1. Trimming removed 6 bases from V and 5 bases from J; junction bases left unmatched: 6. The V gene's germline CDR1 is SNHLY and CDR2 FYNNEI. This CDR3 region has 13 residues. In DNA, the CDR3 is TGTGCCAGCAGGGGGGACAGCCAATATGGCTACACCTTC. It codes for CASRGDSQYGYTF.